These 25 T cell receptor beta chains originate from one sample sequenced in a study of blood T cells in healthy people across ages. Through a sample-barcoded 5' primer and a J-beta primer mix, a second PCR was run for roughly 6 to 11 cycles. TCRdb reprocessed the 5' RACE reads with MiXCR, giving one entry per CDR3 protein. The table has 650,000 to 700,000 distinct CDR3 sequences, under 65% seen once. Sequencing input: blood. The receptors were sampled from a woman older than 75 in good health.

This clonotype has a single count. A much larger clone is a single base away; this may be a read error. The rearrangement uses TRBV5-5 and TRBJ1-6; D uncertain. The CDR3 sequence is 14 residues long. V was shortened by 4 bases and J by 10 bases, with 15 bases between the two germline ends. Germline V CDR1 and CDR2: SGHKS, YYEKEE (reference sequence). The CDR3: CASSVARAGSPLHF. CDR3 in DNA: TGTGCCAGCAGCGTGGCAAGGGCGGGCTCACCCCTCCACTTT.

As for this clonotype: A much larger clone differs from this one at a single base, so this may be a read error. CDR3 in amino acids: CAAGTGSYEQYF. For the CDR3, the DNA is TGTGCCGCCGGGACAGGCTCCTACGAGCAGTACTTC. The rearrangement links TRBV7-9 to TRBJ2-7, with 8 positions matching TRBD1. The CDR3 is 12 amino acids. V shed 11 bases, J shed 0 bases, and the junction held 3 bases outside the gene matches. Germline V gene sequence: CDR1 SEHNR, CDR2 FQNEAQ (reference sequence).

This clonotype was seen ten or more times. The chain recombines TRBV20-1 with TRBJ2-5; 7 positions agree with TRBD1. This CDR3 is built from 15 residues. V was pared by 2 bases and J by 5 bases, with 11 bases of the junction left unmatched. Germline CDR1 and CDR2: DFQATT and SNEGSKA (reference sequence). The CDR3 bases are TGCAGTGCTAGACGTAACAGGGGTCAGGGGGAGACCCAGTACTTC. This codes for CSARRNRGQGETQYF.

The chain is built from TRBV7-7 and TRBJ2-5, with D perhaps matching TRBD2 (5 bases). From germline, CDR1 is SSHAT and CDR2 FNYEAQ (reference sequence). The CDR3 totals 13 residues. Deletions cut 4 bases from V and 5 bases from J, with 11 bases between. In DNA form, the CDR3 reads TGTGCCAGCAGCTCGGACTCAGCCGAGACCCAGTACTTC. It encodes CASSSDSAETQYF.

The genes are TRBV20-1 and TRBJ2-7; 8 nucleotides align to TRBD1. The CDR3 extends over 15 amino acids. V was clipped by 1 base and J by 3 bases; unmatched bases: 8. Germline V gene sequence: CDR1 DFQATT, CDR2 SNEGSKA (reference sequence). This CDR3 reads CSARGYPTGGYEQYF. The CDR3 nucleotides read TGCAGTGCTAGAGGGTACCCTACAGGGGGCTACGAGCAGTACTTC.

The chain uses TRBV2 and TRBJ1-2; D not resolved. The germline V gene encodes CDR1 SNHLY and CDR2 FYNNEI. The CDR3 is made up of 13 amino acids. The ends were cut back, 6 bases at V and 4 bases at J, with 12 bases in the middle. This CDR3 is CASSEKSGYGYTF. The CDR3, as DNA: TGTGCCAGCAGCGAGAAATCGGGCTATGGCTACACCTTC.

The V gene is TRBV27, the J gene TRBJ2-7; 9 positions agree with TRBD1. The end of the DNA is better explained by TRBJ2-5, so the J call may be wrong. The germline CDR1 and CDR2 sequences are MNHEY and SMNVEV (reference sequence). The CDR3 has 15 residues. The chain's CDR3 is CASSFAGQGVGTQYF. In nucleotides, the CDR3 is TGTGCCAGCAGTTTCGCGGGACAGGGCGTTGGGACCCAGTACTTC.

This clonotype appeared many times. The V call is TRBV20-1, the J call TRBJ1-1, with D tentatively TRBD1 (6 bases). In germline, CDR1 is DFQATT, CDR2 SNEGSKA (reference sequence). V was trimmed by 7 bases and J by 1 base, leaving 16 bases between them. CDR3 length equals 14 residues. CDR3 sequence: CSVLNRAKNTEAFF. CDR3 in DNA: TGCAGTGTCCTAAACAGGGCGAAGAACACTGAAGCTTTCTTT.

The chain recombines TRBV6-6 with TRBJ2-5; D unclear. This CDR3 is built from 13 residues. Germline V gene data show CDR1 as MNHNY and CDR2 as SVGAGI (reference sequence). V dropped 10 bases and J dropped 0 bases, with 12 bases sitting between them. Here the CDR3 reads CAIRKEYQETQYF. The CDR3 DNA sequence: TGTGCCATCCGGAAGGAGTACCAAGAGACCCAGTACTTC.

This clonotype was counted between two and nine times. A much larger clone differs by one base, so this may be a read error. DNA for the CDR3: TGTGCCATCAGTCCGGGACTAGTATCCTACAATGAGCAGTTCTTC. Its translation is CAISPGLVSYNEQFF. The rearrangement joins TRBV10-3 to TRBJ2-1; 8 positions agree with TRBD2. The CDR3 has 15 amino acids. From germline, CDR1 is ENHRY and CDR2 SYGVKD. The J segment lost 1 base and the V segment lost 5 bases, leaving 4 bases of the junction unmatched.

This clonotype was seen a few times. The chain couples TRBV18 to TRBJ2-7; unclear D gene. From germline, CDR1 is KGHSH and CDR2 LQKENI. This CDR3 has 14 residues. Trimming pared 6 bases from V and 3 bases from J, leaving 15 bases between. Here the CDR3 reads CASSPSPGNYEQYF. CDR3 nucleotide sequence: TGTGCCAGCTCGCCCTCCCCCGGCAACTACGAGCAGTACTTC.

As for this clonotype: Just one base apart from a much larger clone, this may be a read error. The rearrangement links TRBV6-1 to TRBJ1-2; no definite D call. The germline V gene encodes CDR1 MNHNS and CDR2 SASEGT. The CDR3 length is 13 residues. CDR3 DNA sequence: TGTGCCAGCAGTGAAACGACTCCCAATGGCCACACCTTC. It codes for CASSETTPNGHTF.

There are a few counts of this clonotype. This could be a read error, since a much larger clone is one nucleotide away. The V gene is TRBV11-3, the J gene TRBJ2-1; D gene uncertain. The J call is in doubt because the DNA end fits TRBJ2-7 better. Germline V lookup: CDR1 SGHNT, CDR2 YENEEA. This CDR3 region has 15 residues. CDR3 coding DNA: TGTGCCAGCAGCTCCGACGCCCTCTCCTACAATGAGCAGTACTTC. Its translation: CASSSDALSYNEQYF.

As to this clonotype: This may be a read error, as it is one base from a much larger clone. The V call is TRBV20-1, the J call TRBJ1-6; D ambiguous. Trimming pared 1 base from V and 1 base from J, leaving 8 bases between. The CDR3 contains 15 residues. Germline CDR1 DFQATT, CDR2 SNEGSKA (reference sequence). DNA of the CDR3: TGCAGTGCTAGAGGTCCCATGTCCTATAATTCACCCCTCCACTTT. This translates into CSARGPMSYNSPLHF.

The chain is built from TRBV3-1 and TRBJ2-7; perhaps TRBD1 as D (6 bases). CDR3 size: 13 residues. CDR1 is LGHDT and CDR2 is YNNKEL in the germline V gene (reference sequence). V lost 3 bases and J lost 6, with 12 bases in between. CDR3 region: CASSQGAVAEQYF. As DNA, the CDR3 is TGTGCCAGCAGCCAGGGGGCAGTCGCCGAGCAGTACTTC.

V is TRBV5-4 and J is TRBJ2-3, with 7 bases identical to TRBD2. V lost 4 bases, J lost 4 bases, and 9 bases stayed unmatched. CDR3 size: 15 residues. The V gene's germline CDR1 is SGHNT and CDR2 YYREEE (reference sequence). As DNA, the CDR3 is TGTGCCAGCAGCCCTAAGGGAGGGCAAGCAGATACGCAGTATTTT. This codes for CASSPKGGQADTQYF.

This clonotype has ten or more counts. DNA of the CDR3: TGTGCCAGCAGCGTAAGACAGGCCAATGAGCAGTTCTTC. It codes for CASSVRQANEQFF. J is TRBJ2-1 and V is TRBV7-3, with a weak D call TRBD1 (6 bases). V was shortened by 5 bases and J by 6 bases, with 11 bases between the two germline ends. The V gene's germline CDR1 is SGHTA and CDR2 FQGTGA. CDR3 length: 13 residues.

This clonotype was observed at least ten times. The chain links TRBV7-2 to TRBJ2-7; 9 bases are a match to TRBD2. In germline, CDR1 is SGHTA, CDR2 FQGNSA. This CDR3 has 14 amino acids. The V and J ends lost 2 bases and 5 bases, in that order; junction bases with no gene match: 4. CDR3 amino acids: CASSLSGRRDEQYF. The CDR3 DNA reads TGTGCCAGCAGCTTAAGCGGGAGGCGGGACGAGCAGTACTTC.

Many counts were recorded for this clonotype. The chain has TRBV28 and TRBJ2-4, with D perhaps matching TRBD2 (7 bases). The CDR3 sequence is 13 residues long. V was pared by 6 bases and J by 7 bases, with 13 bases between. CDR1 MDHEN and CDR2 SYDVKM come from the germline V gene. The CDR3 spells CASSWGGSNIQYF. CDR3 bases: TGTGCCAGCAGCTGGGGGGGCTCGAACATTCAGTACTTC.

On this clonotype itself: At one end, the junction sequence differs from germline, possibly due to a read error. V and J are TRBV13 and TRBJ1-2, with D hard to call. The V gene's germline CDR1 is PRHDT and CDR2 FYEKMQ (reference sequence). This CDR3 contains 14 residues. For the CDR3, the DNA is TGTGCCAGCAGCTTCAAGGGAATCATCTATGGCTCCACCTTC. The encoded protein is CASSFKGIIYGSTF.

This chain uses TRBV20-1 with TRBJ1-4, with 11 bases aligning to TRBD1. The CDR3 consists of 17 residues. Germline V gene sequence: CDR1 DFQATT, CDR2 SNEGSKA (reference sequence). V gave up 2 bases and J gave up 8 bases; unmatched junction bases: 13. In DNA form, the CDR3 reads TGCAGTGCTAGACCCAAAGTGGGGACAGGGGGAGACGAAAAACTGTTTTTT. Its translation: CSARPKVGTGGDEKLFF.

The chain combines TRBV2 with TRBJ2-1; D gene ambiguous. CDR3 size: 11 residues. The germline CDR1 and CDR2 sequences are SNHLY and FYNNEI. The ends were cut back, 6 bases at V and 7 bases at J, with 7 bases in the middle. Here the CDR3 reads CASSAQNEQFF. The DNA for the CDR3 is TGTGCCAGCAGCGCACAAAATGAGCAGTTCTTC.

Only one count was recorded for this clonotype. The chain has TRBV18 and TRBJ2-7, with D possibly being TRBD1 (5 bases). This CDR3 has 15 amino acids. Germline assignment: CDR1 KGHSH and CDR2 LQKENI. Trimming removed 5 bases at V and 2 bases at J, with 16 bases between. The CDR3 DNA reads TGTGCCAGCTCATCCTACACTGGGGCCCCCTACGAGCAGTACTTC. Translating it yields CASSSYTGAPYEQYF.

The chain is built from TRBV20-1 and TRBJ1-5; possible D gene TRBD1, 5 bases. The V gene's germline CDR1 is DFQATT and CDR2 SNEGSKA (reference sequence). The CDR3 loop spans 14 amino acids. V was clipped by 6 bases and J by 1 base, with 13 bases between them. CDR3 in amino acids: CSAPRQGSNQPQHF. The CDR3 DNA reads TGCAGTGCCCCACGGCAGGGCAGCAATCAGCCCCAGCATTTT.

A note on this clonotype: A read error may explain this, as a much larger clone is one base away. This chain connects TRBV10-3 to TRBJ1-6; no clear D. The CDR3 runs 15 residues. CDR1 is ENHRY and CDR2 is SYGVKD in the germline V gene. Deletions cut 0 bases from V and 8 bases from J, with 11 bases between. The CDR3 DNA reads as TGTGCCATCAGTGAGTCGGGCAGACCGTATTCACCCCTCCACTTT. Residues: CAISESGRPYSPLHF.